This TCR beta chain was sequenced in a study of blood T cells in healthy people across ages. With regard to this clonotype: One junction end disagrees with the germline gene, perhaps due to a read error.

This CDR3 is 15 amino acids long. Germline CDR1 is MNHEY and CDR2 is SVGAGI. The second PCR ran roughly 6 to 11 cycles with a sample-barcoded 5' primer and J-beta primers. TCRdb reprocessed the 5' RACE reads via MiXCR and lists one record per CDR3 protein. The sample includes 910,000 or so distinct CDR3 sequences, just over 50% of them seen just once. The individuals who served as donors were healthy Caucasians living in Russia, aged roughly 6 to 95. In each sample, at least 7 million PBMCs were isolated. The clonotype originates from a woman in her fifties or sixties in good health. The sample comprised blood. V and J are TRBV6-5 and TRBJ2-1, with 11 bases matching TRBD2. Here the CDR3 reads CASSPVAGGGNKQFF. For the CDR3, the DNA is TGTGCCAGCAGTCCAGTAGCGGGAGGGGGCAATAAGCAGTTCTTC.